Below, 7 T cell receptor beta chains from the same sample are listed, as sequenced in a study of CD8+CD57+ T cells in acquired aplastic anemia. TCR beta VDJ and CDR3 were profiled, and genomic DNA was the template. TCRdb re-derived calls from the reads in MiXCR, one entry per CDR3 protein. The sample holds some 220,000 distinct CDR3 sequences, roughly 33% seen once. Sequencing input: sorted CD4+, CD8+, or CD8+CD57+ T cells (not recorded which) from PBMCs. These TCRs come from a human donor in good health, serving as a control.

This clonotype was counted many times. The chain is built from TRBV7-8 and TRBJ1-5; D gene unclear. Trimming removed 2 bases from V and 0 bases from J, with 14 bases in between. Germline V gives CDR1 SGHVS, CDR2 FQNEAQ. CDR3 length: 17 amino acids. For the CDR3, the DNA is TGTGCCAGCAGCTTAACTAGGACGACGAATAGCAATCAGCCCCAGCATTTT. Translated, it gives CASSLTRTTNSNQPQHF.

The rearrangement joins TRBV2 to TRBJ2-7; D is ambiguous. Germline V gene sequence: CDR1 SNHLY, CDR2 FYNNEI. Trimming removed 0 bases from V and 2 bases from J, with 5 bases in between. CDR3 length: 13 residues. The chain's CDR3 is CASSEAQAYEQYF. CDR3 nucleotide sequence: TGTGCCAGCAGTGAAGCCCAGGCCTACGAGCAGTACTTC.

The chain is built from TRBV27 and TRBJ1-2; possible D gene TRBD1, 5 bases. The CDR3 runs 14 residues. V shed 6 bases and J shed 4 bases, with 15 bases lying between them. CDR1 MNHEY and CDR2 SMNVEV come from the germline V gene (reference sequence). As DNA, the CDR3 is TGTGCCAGCAGCAAAATGGACACTCGCTATGGCTACACCTTC. This encodes CASSKMDTRYGYTF.

In its sample, this clonotype was seen many times. This chain joins TRBV2 and TRBJ1-2, with D possibly being TRBD1 (5 bases). Germline V gene data show CDR1 as SNHLY and CDR2 as FYNNEI. This CDR3 spans 14 amino acids. V was trimmed by 6 bases and J by 5 bases, leaving 16 bases between them. The CDR3 nucleotides read TGTGCCAGCAGGAGGGACCAAATAGTTTATGGCTACACCTTC. This sequence encodes CASRRDQIVYGYTF.

This clonotype appeared many times. CDR3: CASSQGQGRDNSPLHF. The CDR3 nucleotides read TGTGCCAGCAGCCAAGGACAAGGCCGAGATAATTCACCCCTCCACTTT. The chain couples TRBV4-2 to TRBJ1-6; D gene ambiguous. This CDR3 has 16 residues. Germline V gene sequence: CDR1 LGHNA, CDR2 YNFKEQ. V lost 1 base and J 5 bases, leaving 12 bases between the germline ends.

The table lists this clonotype with many counts. The genes are TRBV7-9 and TRBJ1-1; D might be TRBD1 (6 bases). The CDR3 loop spans 13 amino acids. The V gene lost 4 bases and the J gene lost 5 bases, with 11 bases spanning the gap. From germline, CDR1 is SEHNR and CDR2 FQNEAQ (reference sequence). The CDR3, as DNA: TGTGCCAGCAGCTCCTCACAGGGAACTGAAGCTTTCTTT. Translated, it gives CASSSSQGTEAFF.

The table lists this clonotype with many counts. The rearrangement links TRBV19 to TRBJ1-3, with D possibly TRBD1 on 5 matching bases. The length of the CDR3 is 14 residues. Per the germline V gene, CDR1 is LNHDA and CDR2 is SQIVND (reference sequence). V dropped 3 bases and J dropped 3 bases, with 9 bases sitting between them. CDR3 in amino acids: CASSIRAFGNTIYF. The CDR3 DNA reads as TGTGCCAGTAGTATCAGGGCTTTTGGAAACACCATATATTTT.